The entry below describes one T cell receptor beta chain. Its specific antigen is unknown. No much larger clone exists at a distance of one base, and base qualities are not known. CDR1 and CDR2 (MNHNY, SVGAGI) derive from the germline V gene (reference sequence). Here V drops 5 bases and J drops 6 bases, and the junction holds 7 bases not matched to any gene. The CDR3 runs 13 residues from the cysteine to the phenylalanine. The DNA shown is the 39-base CDR3, in frame from base 1. The data stem from a study of cytomegalovirus exposure and HLA in healthy donors listed by TCRdb under 2017. Looking at the study overall: An earlier analysis of several hundred of the donors reported 250 to 350 Gb of sequence data and 117 million unique TCR beta sequences obtained from about 179 million T cells. High-throughput TCR immunosequencing, statistical association of individual TCRs with disease status, and machine learning were combined to predict cytomegalovirus infection status. To study patterns of TCR occurrence, a later analysis re-analyzed previously published TCR beta repertoires from under 750 donors and added high-resolution HLA genotyping. An early release covering some 640 HLA-typed donors comprised roughly 300 gigabases of sequencing data and 85 million to 100 million unique TCR sequences. Besides the first cohort of around 670 subjects, a separate validation cohort made up of 90 to 150 different subjects was used. An earlier analysis of approximately 630 of the donors applied high-throughput TCR beta sequencing to assess whether each TCR beta V gene segment acted as functional or pseudogenic. Rather than drawing on any new phenotypic data, the later analysis identified candidate immune exposures from TCR beta sequences and the way those sequences occurred across donors. Both class I and class II loci were covered by HLA typing, at four-digit resolution. Donor age, sex, ethnicity and CMV serostatus were collected together with the repertoire data. Across under 500 genotyped donors of the cohort, an average of about 200,000 unique TCR beta nucleotide sequences per donor were sequenced, and roughly a sixth of those sequences were non-productive. Among the approximately 400 genotyped donors, roughly 80% belonged to the genetic ancestry cluster associated with self-reported Caucasian donors. Genome-wide SNP genotypes for about 60% of the 666 donors were used in a later genetic analysis, which treated that subset as a discovery cohort. The study used immunosequencing to profile the T cell repertoires of under 700 subjects and linked those repertoires to cytomegalovirus serostatus. Every repertoire in the discovery cohort had been generated on one and the same sequencing platform. Typing coverage varied by locus: roughly 629-640 donors for A, B, C, DRB1 and DQB1; more than 500 for DQA1; 600 to 610 for DPA1; approximately 450 for DPB1. The study aimed to test whether cataloging public T cell receptors could reveal signatures of past pathogen exposure. A handful of DR-DQ haplotypes were treated as single units for association and clustering because of strong linkage in the cohort.

Broad study findings and their caveats: Because counts were too low, approximately 15 rarely observed V segments, including chromosome 9 orphons, were excluded from the earlier analysis of 587 of the donors. In vitro tests confirmed that a few of the cytomegalovirus-associated TCR beta chains recognize cytomegalovirus antigens. A later analysis reported that several top co-occurrence clusters appeared linked to parvovirus B19, influenza, CMV and Epstein-Barr virus. Assigning TCR associations to individual alleles was difficult when HLA alleles, especially DR and DQ, strongly co-occurred. A further reported finding was that TCR beta sequences accurately predicted the HLA-A and HLA-B alleles for most subjects in the first cohort. The cohort was sequenced for TCR beta chains only, and without alpha or paired-chain data the features that could be detected were limited. In a later genetic analysis, a missense DCLRE1C variant was associated with V-gene and J-gene trimming of TCR beta chains, and the association was replicated in an independent cohort. The study listed 164 TCR beta chains as associated with cytomegalovirus. A cluster of highly shared sequence variants was judged likely to represent a technical artifact of the sequencing pipeline. A later analysis associated around 16,000 TCR beta sequences with specific HLA alleles at a false discovery rate of 0.05. Some IMGT-functional V segments, including TRBV6-2 and TRBV6-3, could not be distinguished by the 87-base-pair reads and were therefore excluded. Compared with the roughly 670-donor mean, donors in an Asian-associated ancestry cluster had fewer N-insertions in productive TCRs, according to a later genetic analysis. According to a later analysis, most CMV-associated TCR beta chains appeared to be HLA-restricted, and the HLA associations seemed to be driven largely by CMV exposure. In a later analysis, TCR association rates were found to vary across HLA loci, with the most associated TCRs seen for DRB1 alleles and the fewest for HLA-C alleles. Roughly uniform sequencing depth across donors was assumed in presence/absence analyses, although this assumption may not hold. Most TCR sequences were observed very rarely across donors, whereas some public TCRs were present in many individuals. Because some donors lacked HLA typing at each locus, the association tests relied only on the typed subset. Correlated functional status among segregating V segments might be attributable to linkage disequilibrium, but an unknown experimental factor could not be ruled out. The authors suggested that the approach could potentially be extended to other disease states and immunological phenotypes. The classifier was reported to diagnose cytomegalovirus status with high specificity and sensitivity in both the original and validation cohorts. A later analysis found that HLA-associated TCR beta chains were more clonally expanded and had lower generation probabilities than equally common non-associated chains. CMV serostatus was the only immune exposure information available for the cohort. An earlier analysis of some 590 of the donors showed that most TCR beta V segments appeared in productive rearrangements either about 90% or about 30% of the time, which broadly matched IMGT annotations.

The cohort was made up of approximately 700 healthy bone marrow donors. Cohort members were all nominally healthy when sampled, although unrecorded immune exposures were likely present. The donor was CMV seronegative and was included in the group of a few hundred seronegative cohort members. Each donor provided a peripheral blood sample, and peripheral blood mononuclear cells were used for TCR beta sequencing. Genomic DNA was extracted from the blood cell samples with the Qiagen DNeasy Blood Extraction Kit. Libraries were prepared through the immunoSEQ multiplex PCR assay. For the multiplex PCR, a mixture combining 60 forward primers for TCR Vbeta segments and 13 reverse primers for TCR Jbeta segments was used. Amplification of the CDR3 region of rearranged TCR beta genes was performed with a multiplex PCR assay on genomic DNA. Amplified TCR beta libraries were sequenced as 87-base-pair reads on the Illumina HiSeq System. Regarding the original processing steps: Across the 670 or so repertoires, a later analysis counted tens of millions of unique TCR beta chains, around 10 million of which were shared by at least two donors. Raw reads were error-corrected and collapsed into unique sequences by a nearest-neighbor algorithm in which closely related sequences were merged to remove PCR and sequencing errors. Alignment of CDR3 sequences to IMGT reference sequences was used to assign V, D and J gene segments. For a sequence to be retained, a match of at least six nucleotides was required to both a V gene segment and a J gene segment. Rearrangements were classified as productive when the CDR3 lacked stop codons and remained in frame with V and J, and all other rearrangements were classified as non-productive. CDR3 was defined according to IMGT convention as the region running from the second conserved V-encoded cysteine to the conserved J-encoded phenylalanine. Sequences without an unambiguous match to a single V gene segment were excluded from the earlier analysis of almost 600 of the donors. In an earlier analysis of approximately 590 of the donors, V segments were called functional above 56.7% productive rearrangements and were called segregating when the between-donor standard deviation exceeded 5%. A statistical classification framework was built to diagnose cytomegalovirus status from the catalog of TCR beta chain sequences. In a later analysis, TCR nucleotide sequences were compared against IMGT/GENE-DB human TR gene sequences so that V and J genes could be assigned. A later analysis assigned CDR3 sequences and most-parsimonious VDJ recombination scenarios with the TCRdist pipeline. In a later analysis, each TCR beta chain was defined by its CDR3 amino acid sequence together with its V-gene family, and reads lacking a unique V-gene family were excluded. To address suspected cross-contamination and a sequencing artifact, a later analysis removed a few hundred highly shared, low-generation-probability nucleotide sequences. For each public chain, a later analysis derived a clonal expansion index from normalized ranks of inferred template counts within each repertoire. In a later analysis, generation probabilities were computed with a VDJ recombination model fitted to out-of-frame rearrangements, and the resulting probabilities were checked against IGoR. A later analysis scored TCR-TCR, TCR-HLA and TCR-CMV co-occurrence with hypergeometric tests, applying a repertoire-size bias correction to TCR pairs. A later analysis estimated false discovery rates by permuting HLA or CMV assignments 20 times. A later analysis grouped co-occurring TCRs with DBSCAN, adding TCRdist sequence similarity when clustering within HLA-allele-positive subsets. Repertoires with fewer than 30,000 or more than 120,000 public chains were left out of co-occurrence clustering, as were about five repertoires with anomalous nucleotide sharing. This is the immuneACCESS table as TCRdb keeps it, with only in-frame sequences that have V and J called. A part of the clones is gone; compared with another copy, unresolved V genes explain less than half, and the rest is unexplained. Clone size and the V and J calls come from that table; the DNA yielded D and trimming. This sample lists about 110,000 clones; around 85% were detected once. The ten largest clones take up about 1.8% of the sample.

This TCR came from a man aged 35 to 55 in good health and CMV-seronegative. Input material: PBMCs. The chain uses TRBV6-6 and TRBJ2-7; 7 bases in the junction line up with TRBD1. The CDR3 protein: CASSRDRDAEQYF. In nucleotide form, the sequence is TGTGCCAGCAGTCGTGACAGGGATGCCGAGCAGTACTTC.